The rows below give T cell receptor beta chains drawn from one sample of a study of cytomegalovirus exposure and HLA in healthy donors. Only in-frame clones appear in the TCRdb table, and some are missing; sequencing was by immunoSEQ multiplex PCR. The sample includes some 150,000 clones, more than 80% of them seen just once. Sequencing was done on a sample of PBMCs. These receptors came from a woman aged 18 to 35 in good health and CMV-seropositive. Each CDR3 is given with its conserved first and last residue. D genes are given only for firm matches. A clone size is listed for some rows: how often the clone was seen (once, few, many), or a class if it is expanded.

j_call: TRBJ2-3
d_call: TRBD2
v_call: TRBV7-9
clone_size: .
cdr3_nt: TGTGCCAGCAGCTTATGGGGGGGACATGAGCGGGGGCCCTATACGCAGTATTTT
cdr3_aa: CASSLWGGHERGPYTQYF

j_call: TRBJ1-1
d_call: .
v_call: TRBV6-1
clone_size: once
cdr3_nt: TGTGCCAGCAGTGACCCACAGGAAACTGAAGCTTTCTTT
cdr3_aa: CASSDPQETEAFF

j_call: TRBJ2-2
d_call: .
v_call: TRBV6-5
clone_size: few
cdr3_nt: TGTGCCAGCAGTGAGCGGGACACCGGGGAGCTGTTTTTT
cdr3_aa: CASSERDTGELFF

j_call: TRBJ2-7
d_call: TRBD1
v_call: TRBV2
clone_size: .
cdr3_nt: TGTGCCAGCAGTCTCACAGGGGCCGGCGAGCAGTACTTC
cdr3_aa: CASSLTGAGEQYF

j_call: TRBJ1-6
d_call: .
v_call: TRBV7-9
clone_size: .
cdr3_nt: TGTGCCAGCAGCCCCCTCGGTAGTCAGGGCCGAGGCGATAATTCACCCCTCCACTTT
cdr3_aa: CASSPLGSQGRGDNSPLHF

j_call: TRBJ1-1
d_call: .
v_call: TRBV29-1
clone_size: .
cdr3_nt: TGCAGCGTTGGACCGTCGGGGGTTCCTGAAGCTTTCTTT
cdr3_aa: CSVGPSGVPEAFF

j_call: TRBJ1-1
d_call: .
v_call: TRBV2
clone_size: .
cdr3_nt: TGTGCCAGCAGTGAACCGGGTCAGAACACTGAAGCTTTCTTT
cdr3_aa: CASSEPGQNTEAFF

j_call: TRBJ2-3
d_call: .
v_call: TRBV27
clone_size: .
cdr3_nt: TGTGCCAGCAGTTTGAGGAGCACAGATACGCAGTATTTT
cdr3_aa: CASSLRSTDTQYF

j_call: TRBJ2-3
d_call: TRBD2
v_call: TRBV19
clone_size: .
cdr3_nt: TGTGCCAGTAGTAGTCGGGGGGGAGGCACAGATACGCAGTATTTT
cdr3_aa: CASSSRGGGTDTQYF

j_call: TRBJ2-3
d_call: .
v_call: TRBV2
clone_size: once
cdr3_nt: TGTGCCAGCAGGTTGACAGGAGTTAGCACAGATACGCAGTATTTT
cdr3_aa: CASRLTGVSTDTQYF

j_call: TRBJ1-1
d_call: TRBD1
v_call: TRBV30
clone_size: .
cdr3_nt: TGTGCCGGAGGGACAGGGGGTGTCACTGAAGCTTTCTTT
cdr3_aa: CAGGTGGVTEAFF

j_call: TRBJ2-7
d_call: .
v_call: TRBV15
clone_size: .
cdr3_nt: TGTGCCACCAGCAAGAACGGCAGGGTTGTAGGCGAGCAGTACTTC
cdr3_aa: CATSKNGRVVGEQYF

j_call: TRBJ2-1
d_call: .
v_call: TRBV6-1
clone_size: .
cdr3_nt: TGTGCCAGCAGTGAAGCGGGGCTACCCGGGACAGTAAGGAGGGACAATGAGCAGTTCTTC
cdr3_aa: CASSEAGLPGTVRRDNEQFF

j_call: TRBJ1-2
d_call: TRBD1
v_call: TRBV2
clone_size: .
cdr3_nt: TGTGCCAGCGCGGGAATTAGGACAGGGGGGAACTATGGCTACACCTTC
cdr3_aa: CASAGIRTGGNYGYTF

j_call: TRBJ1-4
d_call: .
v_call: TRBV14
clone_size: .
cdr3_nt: TGTGCCAGCAGCCAAGCCTCCGGGGGAAATGAAAAACTGTTTTTT
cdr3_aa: CASSQASGGNEKLFF

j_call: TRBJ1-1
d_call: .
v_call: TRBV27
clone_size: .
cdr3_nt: TGTGCCAGCAGTTTAACCGGGGGAGATTTTACTGAAGCTTTCTTT
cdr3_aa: CASSLTGGDFTEAFF

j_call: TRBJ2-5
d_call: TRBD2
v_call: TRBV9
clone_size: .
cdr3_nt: TGTGCCAGCAGCGCCGGGACTAGCGGGGGGGTACGTGGGACCCAGTACTTC
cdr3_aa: CASSAGTSGGVRGTQYF

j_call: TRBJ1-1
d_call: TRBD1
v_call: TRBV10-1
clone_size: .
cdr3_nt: TGCGCCAGCAGTGAGAAGGGGGACAGGGGGCGCCCCGGTGAAGCTTTCTTT
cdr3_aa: CASSEKGDRGRPGEAFF

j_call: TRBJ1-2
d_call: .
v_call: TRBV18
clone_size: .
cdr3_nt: TGTGCCAGCTCACCAGAAGCCTATTCTTATGGCTACACCTTC
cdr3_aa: CASSPEAYSYGYTF

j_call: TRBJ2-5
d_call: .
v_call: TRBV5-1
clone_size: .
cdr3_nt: TGCGCCAGCAGCTCCCTCGTAATCTTAACGGGGGAAGAGACCCAGTACTTC
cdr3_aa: CASSSLVILTGEETQYF

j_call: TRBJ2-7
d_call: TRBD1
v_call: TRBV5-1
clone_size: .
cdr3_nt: TGCGCCAGTGAGGGGGCTCGGAACGAGCAGTACTTC
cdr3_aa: CASEGARNEQYF

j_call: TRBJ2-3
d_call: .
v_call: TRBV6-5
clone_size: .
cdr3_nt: TGTGCCAGCAGTTACTCGAGGGAGGCAGATACGCAGTATTTT
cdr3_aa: CASSYSREADTQYF

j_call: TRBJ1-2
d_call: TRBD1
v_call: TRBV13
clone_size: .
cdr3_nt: TGTGCCAGCAGCTTAGGCCTTCGGACAGGGTGGAGGGGCGGCTACACCTTC
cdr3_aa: CASSLGLRTGWRGGYTF

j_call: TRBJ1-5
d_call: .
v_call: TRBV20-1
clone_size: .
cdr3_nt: TGCAGTGCTAGTGGAGTTCAGCCCCAGCATTTT
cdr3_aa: CSASGVQPQHF

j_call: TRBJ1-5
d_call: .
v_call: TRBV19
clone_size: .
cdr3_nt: TGTGCCAGTAGTCGGCGGGAGTTTAATCAGCCCCAGCATTTT
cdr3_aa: CASSRREFNQPQHF

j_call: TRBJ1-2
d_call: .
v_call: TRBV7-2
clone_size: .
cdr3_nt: TGTGCCAGCAGCCAAGCGGCGGGAAACTATGGCTACACCTTC
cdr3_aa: CASSQAAGNYGYTF

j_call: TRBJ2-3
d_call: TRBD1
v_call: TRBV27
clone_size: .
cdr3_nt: TGTGCCAGCAACCCGACAGGGGGCACAGATACGCAGTATTTT
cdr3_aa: CASNPTGGTDTQYF

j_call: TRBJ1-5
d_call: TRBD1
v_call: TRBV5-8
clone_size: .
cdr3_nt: TGTGCCAGCAGCCTGGTCGACAGGGGGCACCAGCCCCAGCATTTT
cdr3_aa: CASSLVDRGHQPQHF

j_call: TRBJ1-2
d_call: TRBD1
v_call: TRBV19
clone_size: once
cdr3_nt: TGTGCCAGTAGTACCGACAGGGGTTCCGACTATGGCTACACCTTC
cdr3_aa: CASSTDRGSDYGYTF

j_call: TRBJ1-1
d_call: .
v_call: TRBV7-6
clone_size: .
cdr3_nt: TGTGCCAGCAGCTTTGGCGGGAACACTGAAGCTTTCTTT
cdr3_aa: CASSFGGNTEAFF

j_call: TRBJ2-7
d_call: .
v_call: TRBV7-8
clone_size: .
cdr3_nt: TGTGCCAGCAGCTTAATTCCGGACAGCTACGAGCAGTACTTC
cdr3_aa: CASSLIPDSYEQYF

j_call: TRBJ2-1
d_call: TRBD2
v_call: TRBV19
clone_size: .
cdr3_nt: TGTGCCAGTAGTGAGGTCGCTAGCGGGGTGACATACAATGAGCAGTTCTTC
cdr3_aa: CASSEVASGVTYNEQFF

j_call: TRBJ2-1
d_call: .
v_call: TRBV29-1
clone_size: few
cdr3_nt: TGCAGCGTTGGAGAGACAGAGATCTACAATGAGCAGTTCTTC
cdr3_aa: CSVGETEIYNEQFF

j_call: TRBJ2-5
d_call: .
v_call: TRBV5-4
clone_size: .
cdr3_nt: TGTGCCAGCAGCTCGGAGTGGGAAGCGGTAGGAGAGACCCAGTACTTC
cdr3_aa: CASSSEWEAVGETQYF

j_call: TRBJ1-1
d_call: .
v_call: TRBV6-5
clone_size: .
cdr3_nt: TGTGCCAGCAGTTACTCGATCAGGTTCACTGAAGCTTTCTTT
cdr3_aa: CASSYSIRFTEAFF

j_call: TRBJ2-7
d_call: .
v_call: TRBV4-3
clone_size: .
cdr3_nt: TGCGCCAGCAGCCAAGATCCAAGGGCCAGGGCGGACGAGCAGTACTTC
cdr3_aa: CASSQDPRARADEQYF

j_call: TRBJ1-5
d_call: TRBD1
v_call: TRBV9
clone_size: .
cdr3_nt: TGTGCCAGCAACCCGACAGGGGGCAATCAGCCCCAGCATTTT
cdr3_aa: CASNPTGGNQPQHF

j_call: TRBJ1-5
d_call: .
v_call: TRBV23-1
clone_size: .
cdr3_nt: TGCGCCAGCAGTCTTGGTGGTCTAAACAATCAGCCCCAGCATTTT
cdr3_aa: CASSLGGLNNQPQHF

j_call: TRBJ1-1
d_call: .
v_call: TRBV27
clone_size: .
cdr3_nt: TGTGCCACCACAGGGAGCCCAAACACTGAAGCTTTCTTT
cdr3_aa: CATTGSPNTEAFF

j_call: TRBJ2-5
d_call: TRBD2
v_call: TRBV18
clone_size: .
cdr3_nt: TGTGCCAGCTCACCTTCTAGCGGGGGGCCACAAGAGACCCAGTACTTC
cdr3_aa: CASSPSSGGPQETQYF

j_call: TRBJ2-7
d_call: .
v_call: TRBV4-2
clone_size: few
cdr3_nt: TGTGCCAGCAGCCAAGATCGTACAGCCTACGAGCAGTACTTC
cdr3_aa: CASSQDRTAYEQYF

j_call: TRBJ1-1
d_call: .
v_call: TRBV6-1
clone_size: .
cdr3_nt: TGTGCCAGCAGTGCCCCGGCGGAAGAGAACACTGAAGCTTTCTTT
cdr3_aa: CASSAPAEENTEAFF

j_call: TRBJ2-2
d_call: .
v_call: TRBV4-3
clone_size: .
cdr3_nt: TGCGCCAGCAGCCTCCGGACAACTGGGGCCGGGGAGCTGTTTTTT
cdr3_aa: CASSLRTTGAGELFF

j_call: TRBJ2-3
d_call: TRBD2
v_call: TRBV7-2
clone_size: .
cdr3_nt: TGTGCCAGCAGTTGGACGGGGAGGGCCGACACAGATACGCAGTATTTT
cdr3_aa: CASSWTGRADTDTQYF